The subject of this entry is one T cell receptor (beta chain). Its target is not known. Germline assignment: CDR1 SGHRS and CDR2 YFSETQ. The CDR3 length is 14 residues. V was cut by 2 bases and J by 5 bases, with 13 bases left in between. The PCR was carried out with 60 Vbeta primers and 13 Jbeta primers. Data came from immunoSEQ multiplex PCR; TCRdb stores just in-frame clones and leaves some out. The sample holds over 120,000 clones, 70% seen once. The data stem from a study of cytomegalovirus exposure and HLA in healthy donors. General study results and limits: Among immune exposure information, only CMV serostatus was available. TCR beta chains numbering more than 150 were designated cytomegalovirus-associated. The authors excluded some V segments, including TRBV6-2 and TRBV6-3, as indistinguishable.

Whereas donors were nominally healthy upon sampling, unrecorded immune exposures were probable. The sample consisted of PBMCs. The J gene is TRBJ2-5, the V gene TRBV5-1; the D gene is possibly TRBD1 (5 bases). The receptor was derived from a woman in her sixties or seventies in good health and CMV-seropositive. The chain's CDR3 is CASSFQGGRETQYF. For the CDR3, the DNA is TGCGCCAGCAGCTTCCAGGGTGGGCGTGAGACCCAGTACTTC.